One and the same sample provided the 10 T cell receptor beta chains below, sequenced in a study of T cell repertoires in cytomegalovirus infection. Antigens of these TCRs are unknown. MiXCR was run by TCRdb on the reads, yielding one entry per CDR3 protein. The sample shows about half a million distinct CDR3 sequences, 42% of them seen only once. Source: cultured PBMCs, taken from culture after CMV antigen stimulation. The receptor set was obtained from a human donor in good health (CMV status not recorded). Some clones in this sample may be carry-over from other donors' samples.

This clonotype was detected only a few times. The chain employs TRBV6-1 and TRBJ2-1; D remains unclear. The germline CDR1 and CDR2 sequences are MNHNS and SASEGT. The CDR3 spans 13 residues. Trimming removed 0 bases at V and 12 bases at J, with 12 bases between. CDR3 residues: CASSEALGFVQFF. DNA of the CDR3: TGTGCCAGCAGTGAAGCGCTTGGGTTTGTGCAGTTCTTC.

There are a few counts of this clonotype. The rearrangement links TRBV5-8 to TRBJ1-4; a possible D gene is TRBD1 (5 bases). V lost 5 bases to trimming and J lost 8 bases, with 19 bases between them. Per the germline V gene, CDR1 is SGHTS and CDR2 is YDEGEE. The CDR3 extends over 15 amino acids. CDR3: CASSRRGTVVEKLFF. The CDR3 DNA is TGTGCCAGCAGTCGACGCGGGACGGTTGTAGAAAAACTGTTTTTT.

The chain has TRBV12-3 or TRBV12-4 and TRBJ1-3; possible D gene TRBD1, 5 bases. Trimming removed 4 bases at V and 1 base at J, with 5 bases between. This CDR3 contains 13 residues. CDR3 residues: CASSSGSGNTIYF. In DNA form, the CDR3 reads TGTGCCAGCAGTTCAGGGTCTGGAAACACCATATATTTT.

The CDR3 DNA reads as TGTGCCAGCAGCCAAGACGTCTGGGCGAGGGAGTACTTC. Translating it yields CASSQDVWAREYF. The rearrangement joins TRBV4-2 to TRBJ2-7, with a weak D call TRBD2 (5 bases). The V and J ends lost 0 bases and 11 bases respectively, with 14 bases between them. The CDR3 loop spans 13 amino acids. The germline CDR1 and CDR2 sequences are LGHNA and YNFKEQ.

This clonotype has a single count. The junction departs from germline at one end; a sequencing error may be responsible. This chain uses TRBV15 with TRBJ2-7, with 9 bases aligning to TRBD2. Looked up from germline, CDR1 is LNHNV and CDR2 is YYDKDF (reference sequence). The CDR3 loop spans 14 amino acids. The CDR3 loop is CATSRPGLAREQYF. In DNA form, the CDR3 reads TGTGCCACAAGCAGACCGGGACTAGCAAGGGAGCAGTACTTC. The variable domain in full, completed from reference TRBV15 and TRBJ2-7, reads DAMVIQNPRYQVTQFGKPVTLSCSQTLNHNVMYWYQQKSSQAPKLLFHYYDKDFNNEADTPDNFQSRRPNTSFCFLDIRSPGLGDTAMYLCATSRPGLAREQYFGPGTRLTVT.

This clonotype was recorded a few times. J is TRBJ2-1 and V is TRBV12-3 or TRBV12-4, with 8 positions matching TRBD2. The CDR3 sequence is 15 residues long. V trimming: 7 bases; J trimming: 4 bases; junction bases outside the gene matches: 9. The CDR3 protein is CASTPIAGSYNEQFF. The CDR3 nucleotides read TGTGCCAGCACTCCAATAGCGGGGTCATACAATGAGCAGTTCTTC.

The chain employs TRBV6-6 and TRBJ2-2; TRBD1 might be the D (5 bases). From germline, CDR1 is MNHNY and CDR2 SVGAGI (reference sequence). With 10 bases removed from V and 6 bases from J, the gap between germline ends came to 12 bases. CDR3 length: 12 residues. The CDR3 nucleotides read TGTGCCACCAGGGTGTCCTCCGGGGAGCTGTTTTTT. Its translation: CATRVSSGELFF.

This clonotype was counted only a few times. In DNA form, the CDR3 reads TGTGCCAGCAGCTTAACTGGGTTCAACCAAGAGACCCAGTACTTC. Translation: CASSLTGFNQETQYF. The chain is built from TRBV7-9 and TRBJ2-5; D remains unclear. V was clipped by 2 bases and J by 0 bases, with 10 bases between them. Germline V gene lookup returns CDR1 SEHNR and CDR2 FQNEAQ (reference sequence). The CDR3 totals 15 residues.

This chain joins TRBV10-3 and TRBJ2-1, with no clear D. CDR1 and CDR2 from the germline V gene are ENHRY and SYGVKD. Trimming removed 4 bases from V and 5 bases from J, with 9 bases in between. The CDR3 has 13 amino acids. The DNA of the CDR3 is TGTGCCATCAGTGGAACTATTCACAATGAGCAGTTCTTC. It specifies CAISGTIHNEQFF.

The V call is TRBV6-1, the J call TRBJ2-7; D remains ambiguous. The germline V and J ends were trimmed by 2 bases and 2 bases, with 10 bases remaining between them. There are 14 residues in the CDR3. Germline CDR1 is MNHNS and CDR2 is SASEGT. The CDR3 DNA reads as TGTGCCAGCAGTGAAATGGGCCCCACCTACGAGCAGTACTTC. This translates into CASSEMGPTYEQYF.